Listed below are T cell receptor beta chains from one sample, sequenced in a study of blood T cell repertoires in COVID-19. Sequenced by immunoSEQ multiplex PCR; TCRdb stores in-frame clones only, minus some. The data contain about 140,000 clones, 80% of them seen just once; the ten biggest clones take up around 3.7%. Sequenced: peripheral blood. These TCRs come from an older man who had recovered from COVID-19. Both conserved end residues are part of each CDR3. D genes are given only for firm matches. Only some rows state a clone size, as once, few, many or a class for expanded clones.

clone_size	d_call	j_call	v_call	cdr3_aa	cdr3_nt
.	TRBD2	TRBJ2-1	TRBV6-4	CASSALAGVGEQFF	TGTGCCAGCAGTGCGCTAGCGGGAGTAGGTGAGCAGTTCTTC
.	TRBD2	TRBJ2-3	TRBV6-5	CASNELAGDTDTQYF	TGTGCCAGCAACGAACTAGCGGGGGACACAGATACGCAGTATTTT
.	.	TRBJ2-2	TRBV2	CASSGGSNTGELFF	TGTGCCAGCAGTGGCGGGTCGAACACCGGGGAGCTGTTTTTT
.	.	TRBJ2-7	TRBV25-1	CASSEVRDEQYF	TGTGCCAGCAGTGAAGTCCGGGACGAGCAGTACTTC
.	TRBD1	TRBJ2-2	TRBV11-2	CASSGNVGGAVGELFF	TGTGCCAGCAGCGGGAACGTAGGGGGCGCCGTCGGGGAGCTGTTTTTT
.	TRBD1	TRBJ1-6	TRBV19	CASSIGQANNSPLHF	TGTGCCAGTAGTATTGGACAGGCGAATAATTCACCCCTCCACTTT
.	TRBD2	TRBJ2-7	TRBV30	CAWSGQAGIRHYEQYF	TGTGCCTGGAGTGGACAAGCGGGAATCCGCCATTACGAGCAGTACTTC
.	.	TRBJ1-1	TRBV7-8	CASSLGQYTEAFF	TGTGCCAGCAGCTTAGGACAGTACACTGAAGCTTTCTTT
.	.	TRBJ1-5	TRBV9	CASSEYERPTGNQPQHF	TGTGCCAGCAGCGAGTACGAGAGGCCCACCGGAAATCAGCCCCAGCATTTT
.	.	TRBJ2-2	TRBV4-2	CASSQDFPRAAGELFF	TGTGCCAGCAGCCAAGATTTTCCTCGCGCCGCCGGGGAGCTGTTTTTT
.	.	TRBJ2-1	TRBV7-9	CASSPRAGTIEQFF	TGTGCCAGCTCGCCCCGAGCAGGGACAATTGAGCAGTTCTTC
once	.	TRBJ2-1	TRBV14	CASSQDWLVRSSYNEQFF	TGTGCCAGCAGCCAAGACTGGCTAGTACGGAGCTCCTACAATGAGCAGTTCTTC
.	.	TRBJ2-1	TRBV5-4	CASRAPHWSYNEQFF	TGTGCCAGCAGAGCCCCTCATTGGAGCTACAATGAGCAGTTCTTC
once	TRBD2	TRBJ2-2	TRBV4-1	CASSQEVGVMAGGDTGELFF	TGCGCCAGCAGCCAAGAAGTAGGAGTTATGGCGGGAGGGGACACCGGGGAGCTGTTTTTT
.	TRBD2	TRBJ2-5	TRBV6-6	CASREVAGAEETQYF	TGTGCCAGCAGGGAAGTAGCGGGAGCGGAGGAGACCCAGTACTTC
.	TRBD2	TRBJ2-3	TRBV3-1/TRBV3-2	CASSQDLGTSGSTDTQYF	TGTGCCAGCAGCCAAGACCTAGGGACTAGCGGCAGCACAGATACGCAGTATTTT
.	.	TRBJ2-5	TRBV5-1	CASSVAQGTQETQYF	TGCGCCAGCAGCGTAGCCCAGGGTACTCAAGAGACCCAGTACTTC
.	.	TRBJ2-1	TRBV11-2	CASSLDLVSEQFF	TGTGCCAGCAGCTTAGATCTCGTGAGTGAGCAGTTCTTC
.	.	TRBJ2-2	TRBV28	CASTWGHLNTGELFF	TGTGCCAGCACCTGGGGACACTTGAACACCGGGGAGCTGTTTTTT
.	.	TRBJ2-7	TRBV19	CASSIDLGTSYEQYF	TGTGCCAGTAGTATAGATCTTGGCACATCCTACGAGCAGTACTTC
.	TRBD2	TRBJ2-7	TRBV5-1	CASTTSGSYEQYF	TGCGCCAGCACGACTAGCGGTTCCTACGAGCAGTACTTC
few	.	TRBJ2-5	TRBV19	CASSIIQRRRETQYF	TGTGCCAGTAGTATTATCCAGCGACGTCGGGAGACCCAGTACTTC
few	TRBD1	TRBJ2-7	TRBV7-8	CASSSGQRQGRHRQYF	TGTGCCAGCAGCTCCGGACAAAGACAGGGCCGACATCGGCAGTACTTC
.	TRBD2	TRBJ2-7	TRBV11-1	CASRKGLADSYEQYF	TGTGCCAGCAGGAAGGGACTAGCGGACTCCTACGAGCAGTACTTC
.	.	TRBJ1-1	TRBV6-2/TRBV6-3	CASSYLGTKAFF	TGTGCCAGCAGTTATTTGGGCACAAAAGCTTTCTTT
once	.	TRBJ2-1	TRBV5-1	CASSPRVSSYNEQFF	TGCGCCAGCAGCCCCCGGGTTAGCTCGTACAATGAGCAGTTCTTC
.	.	TRBJ2-3	TRBV14	CASSHPGGTTDTQYF	TGTGCCAGCAGCCACCCCGGCGGGACCACAGATACGCAGTATTTT
.	TRBD1	TRBJ2-2	TRBV2	CASSRLGTGEGELFF	TGTGCCAGCAGCCGCCTCGGGACAGGGGAGGGGGAGCTGTTTTTT
.	TRBD1	TRBJ1-2	TRBV19	CASYGQGVYRDYGYTF	TGTGCCAGCTATGGACAGGGAGTCTATCGGGACTATGGCTACACCTTC
.	.	TRBJ1-5	TRBV20-1	CSASPVGNQPQHF	TGCAGTGCTAGTCCGGTGGGCAATCAGCCCCAGCATTTT
.	TRBD1	TRBJ1-5	TRBV30	CAWSAGTGVNQPQHF	TGTGCCTGGAGTGCAGGGACAGGGGTAAATCAGCCCCAGCATTTT
.	TRBD2	TRBJ2-7	TRBV7-9	CASSSPTSGRVYEQYF	TGTGCCAGCAGCTCCCCCACTAGCGGGAGGGTATACGAGCAGTACTTC
.	TRBD1	TRBJ2-7	TRBV5-1	CASSSHPGQLVSYEQYF	TGCGCCAGCAGCTCTCACCCGGGACAGCTGGTTTCCTACGAGCAGTACTTC
.	TRBD1	TRBJ1-2	TRBV7-9	CASSEPNRGGGLNYGYTF	TGTGCCAGCAGCGAACCGAACAGGGGCGGTGGGCTTAACTATGGCTACACCTTC
.	.	TRBJ1-2	TRBV4-1	CASSPGQNLNYGYTF	TGCGCCAGCAGCCCGGGACAAAACCTTAACTATGGCTACACCTTC
.	.	TRBJ1-2	TRBV27	CASSAHSSGDKDNYGYTF	TGTGCCAGCAGCGCGCACTCCTCCGGCGACAAAGACAACTATGGCTACACCTTC
.	.	TRBJ2-1	TRBV18	CASSPPEGSSYNEQFF	TGTGCCAGCTCACCACCGGAAGGGAGCTCCTACAATGAGCAGTTCTTC
once	TRBD2	TRBJ2-7	TRBV9	CASSASGTSFGEQYF	TGTGCCAGCAGCGCGTCCGGGACTAGTTTCGGCGAGCAGTACTTC
.	.	TRBJ1-2	TRBV30	CAWSTTGSASGGYTF	TGTGCCTGGAGTACAACCGGCAGTGCTAGCGGGGGCTACACCTTC
.	.	TRBJ1-2	TRBV12-3/TRBV12-4	CASGQSGYGYTF	TGTGCCAGCGGGCAGTCCGGCTATGGCTACACCTTC
.	.	TRBJ1-2	TRBV2	CASSEALFAGNYGYTF	TGTGCCAGCAGTGAAGCGCTGTTTGCAGGGAACTATGGCTACACCTTC